The subject of this entry is one TCR beta chain. Its specificity is not known. The read stops 3 residues short of the end of the CDR3; the missing end is completed from the germline J gene. The method was immunoSEQ multiplex PCR; TCRdb's version includes in-frame clones alone and lacks a portion of them. The sample features 45,000 to 55,000 clones, with around 0.8% in its top ten. This record comes from a study of Tregs in tolerant kidney transplant recipients. From germline, CDR1 is GTSNPN and CDR2 SVGIG (reference sequence). The V and J ends lost 5 bases and 0 bases, in that order; junction bases with no gene match: 4. The CDR3 is made up of 17 amino acids. Whole-study findings and limits: Some patients' samples used different primers over time, so nucleotide sequences weren't comparable.

The source was CD4+ T cells from blood, collected before the transplant. The rearrangement joins TRBV30 to TRBJ2-1; TRBD2 agrees at 16 bases. The receptor was isolated from a human donor who received a combined kidney and bone marrow transplant. The DNA read from the CDR3 is TGTGCCTGGGAGGGACTAGCGGGAGGGAGCTCCTACAATGAG. The encoded protein is CAWEGLAGGSSYNE. The complete CDR3 reads CAWEGLAGGSSYNEQFF.